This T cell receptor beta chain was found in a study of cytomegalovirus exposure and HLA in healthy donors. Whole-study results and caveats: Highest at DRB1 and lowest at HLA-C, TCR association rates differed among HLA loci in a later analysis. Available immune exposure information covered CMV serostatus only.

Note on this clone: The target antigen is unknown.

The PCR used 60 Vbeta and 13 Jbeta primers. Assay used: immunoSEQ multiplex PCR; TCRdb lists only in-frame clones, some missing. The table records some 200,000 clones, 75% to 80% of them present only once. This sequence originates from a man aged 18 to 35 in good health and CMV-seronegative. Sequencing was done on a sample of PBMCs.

Here the CDR3 reads CASSLIPGQTYEQYF. In DNA, the CDR3 is TGTGCCAGCAGCTTAATCCCGGGACAGACCTACGAGCAGTACTTC. V gene TRBV7-2 combines with J gene TRBJ2-7; 7 bases line up with TRBD1. This CDR3 is built from 15 residues. Germline CDR1 reads SGHTA; CDR2 reads FQGNSA. Trimming at V came to 2 bases and at J to 2 bases, leaving 6 bases not matched to a gene. Combining the CDR3 with reference TRBV7-2 and TRBJ2-7 gives the whole variable domain GAGVSQSPSNKVTEKGKDVELRCDPISGHTALYWYRQSLGQGLEFLIYFQGNSAPDKSGLPSDRFSAERTGGSVSTLTIQRTQQEDSAVYLCASSLIPGQTYEQYFGPGTRLTVT.